This record covers a single TCR beta chain. The antigen remains unidentified. Generated by immunoSEQ multiplex PCR, the TCRdb table keeps only in-frame clones and is missing some. Found here are 90,000 to 150,000 clones, more than 75% of them singletons; the top ten hold about 6%. CDR1 MNHEY and CDR2 SMNVEV come from the germline V gene (reference sequence). V was clipped by 6 bases and J by 2 bases; unmatched bases: 6. The CDR3 is 14 residues long. The data stem from a study of cytomegalovirus exposure and HLA in healthy donors. Study context: Later analysis reported that the roughly 110 validation repertoires shared the platform of the approximately 690 first-cohort repertoires. Study conclusions and caveats: Among the CMV-associated chains, three were confirmed in vitro as specific for CMV antigens. It was 160 or so TCR beta chains that were listed as cytomegalovirus-associated. Most TCR sequences were rare, but some public TCRs occurred in many donors.

Sequenced input: PBMCs. The chain has TRBV27 and TRBJ2-7; 8 bases line up with TRBD1. The sequence derives from a woman between 18 and 30 years old in good health and CMV-seropositive. CDR3 residues: CASRTGQAAYEQYF. The CDR3 DNA sequence: TGTGCCAGCAGGACGGGACAGGCCGCCTACGAGCAGTACTTC.